This T cell receptor beta chain was found in a study of CXCR3-negative and CXCR3-positive naive CD8 T cells. Turning to the study itself: Roughly 1.5 +/- 0.3 million TRB reads came from each library, giving roughly 130 million in total.

For this clonotype: Its antigen is undetermined.

UMI-labeled 5' RACE TRB cDNA libraries were prepared from the cells. TCRdb reprocessed the 5' RACE reads and reports one entry per CDR3 protein, with no DNA. The sample has over 50,000 distinct CDR3 sequences. Broader study findings: TRB CDR3s of CXCR3-positive naive cells were more hydrophobic than those of CXCR3-negative naive cells.

This CDR3 region has 14 residues. The germline V gene encodes CDR1 MNHEY and CDR2 SMNVEV (reference sequence). The specimen sequenced was naive CXCR3+ CD8+ T cells from blood. The subset was: CD45RO-CCR7+CD27+CD95- naive CD8+ T cells expressing CXCR3 (TNR3+). V is TRBV27 and J is TRBJ2-7; TCRdb returns TRBD1, unconfirmable since there is no DNA. The source is a human donor in good health. Some clones in this sample may be carry-over from other donors' samples. CDR3 region: CASTPGTGFDEQYF.